The sequence of this T cell receptor beta chain was determined in a study of T cells in localized non-small cell lung cancer. Study conclusions and caveats: Blood T cell density predicted longer survival; adjacent-lung clonality, shorter. Uninvolved adjacent lung, not tumor, had the highest T cell clonality. Because sequencing included only one region (of the tumor), heterogeneity remains possible. Turning up in adjacent lung were a median approximately 57 of the top 100 tumor clones.

Judged by abundance, this clone is medium-sized. The target antigen is unknown. Trimming at V came to 11 bases and at J to 8 bases, leaving 14 bases not matched to a gene. Per germline, CDR1 MNHGY and CDR2 SAAAGT. The CDR3 covers 15 residues. TCRdb keeps only in-frame clones here, not all; method: immunoSEQ multiplex PCR. The table includes about 3,200 clones, about 26% detected once. Specimen: normal lung tissue next to the tumor, collected before any cancer treatment. The chain is built from TRBV6-8 and TRBJ2-4; TRBD1 aligns across 11 bases. This TCR came from a woman between 35 and 75 years old with stage I lung adenocarcinoma. CDR3 nucleotide sequence: TGTGCCTCCTGCACGGGACAGGGGGGTATCGACATTCAGTACTTC. Its translation is CASCTGQGGIDIQYF.